The clone carrying this T cell receptor beta chain was found a few times. This record comes from a study of CD8+ T cells in alopecia areata. In the study overall: The tofacitinib course ran for 6 to 18 months and was followed by 6 months off drug.

Once RNA had been extracted, it was reverse transcribed into cDNA to act as the sequencing template. This table comes from immunoSEQ multiplex PCR, and its TCRdb copy is limited to in-frame clones, with some not included. The data show 150,000 or so clones, about 60% seen once. PBMCs yielded sorted CD4+ and CD8+ T cells. Source: CD4+ T cells sorted from blood, taken at week 0. This sequence was found in a human donor with alopecia areata.

CDR3 sequence (DNA): TGTGCCAGCAGCCATAGGACAGGGAACGATAATGAAAAACTGTTTTTT. Encoded protein: CASSHRTGNDNEKLFF. The rearrangement joins TRBV7-9 to TRBJ1-4; 8 positions match TRBD1. Germline assignment: CDR1 SEHNR and CDR2 FQNEAQ (reference sequence). V gave up 5 bases and J gave up 4 bases; unmatched junction bases: 9. The CDR3 is 16 residues long.